Listed below are T cell receptor beta chains from one sample, sequenced in a study of shared clonotypes between healthy human individuals. Assay used: immunoSEQ multiplex PCR; TCRdb lists only in-frame clones, some missing. The sample carries a few million clones, 80% to 95% recorded once. Sequenced: naive CD8+ T cells from PBMCs. Every receptor here comes from a young man in good health. Some clones in this sample may be carry-over from other donors' samples. The CDR3 runs from the conserved cysteine through the conserved F or W. D genes are given only for firm matches. The size of a clone is reported for some rows only, either as once, few or many, or as a class for expanded clones.

D gene | clone size | J gene | V gene | CDR3 DNA | CDR3 protein
- | - | TRBJ2-7 | TRBV19 | TGTGCCAGTAGTATAGGCCAGGGTCTGACCTACGAGCAGTACTTC | CASSIGQGLTYEQYF
- | once | TRBJ2-7 | TRBV28 | TGTGCCAGCTTGCCAAGCCGAGCGTCCTACGAGCAGTACTTC | CASLPSRASYEQYF
- | - | TRBJ2-7 | TRBV29-1 | TGCAGCGTTGTTTCAGTATTCTACGAGCAGTACTTC | CSVVSVFYEQYF
- | - | TRBJ2-5 | TRBV28 | TGTGCCAGCAAGCCTCCCTCTCAAGAGACCCAGTACTTC | CASKPPSQETQYF
- | - | TRBJ2-3 | TRBV9 | TGTGCCAGCAGCGTAGGGGATGGCTCTCCCACAGATACGCAGTATTTT | CASSVGDGSPTDTQYF
TRBD2 | - | TRBJ2-3 | TRBV13 | TGTGCCAGCAGCCCCGGGAGGGCAGGCCTAGATACGCAGTATTTT | CASSPGRAGLDTQYF
- | - | TRBJ1-1 | TRBV11-2 | TGTGCCAGCAGCTCCATTGAGGTGGGAGCTTTCTTT | CASSSIEVGAFF
TRBD2 | - | TRBJ2-7 | TRBV5-4 | TGTGCCAGCAGCCCGGGACTAGCGGGGTACGAGCAGTACTTC | CASSPGLAGYEQYF
- | - | TRBJ1-1 | TRBV4-1 | TGCGCCAGCAGCCAGGCCGCTGGTGAAGCTTTCTTT | CASSQAAGEAFF
- | - | TRBJ1-2 | TRBV19 | TGTGCCAGCCGCTATTATAACTATGGCTACACCTTC | CASRYYNYGYTF
- | - | TRBJ2-7 | TRBV5-1 | TGCGCCAGCAGCTTGTCTAGCGCCTACGAGCAGTACTTC | CASSLSSAYEQYF
- | once | TRBJ2-7 | TRBV15 | TGTGCCACCAGCGATTTTTGGACTCAATACGAGCAGTACTTC | CATSDFWTQYEQYF
- | - | TRBJ2-2 | TRBV6-6 | TGTGCCAGCAGTTACGCCGGGACCCAGAGCACCGGGGAGCTGTTTTTT | CASSYAGTQSTGELFF
TRBD1 | once | TRBJ2-7 | TRBV5-1 | TGCGCCAGCAGCCCGGGACCGGGACAGAGAGGGCAGTACTTC | CASSPGPGQRGQYF
- | - | TRBJ1-2 | TRBV21-1 | TGTGCCAGCAGCACACAGGGGGCGGTTGGCTACACCTTC | CASSTQGAVGYTF
- | - | TRBJ2-3 | TRBV7-8 | TGTGCCAGCAGCGCAACAGGTTTCCGAGATACGCAGTATTTT | CASSATGFRDTQYF
- | few | TRBJ1-1 | TRBV5-1 | TGCGCCAGCAGCAGGGACGGGGTGGAAGCTTTCTTT | CASSRDGVEAFF
TRBD1 | - | TRBJ2-7 | TRBV7-2 | TGTGCCGTTAGAGGACAGGGTGCGGGGCAGGCCTACGAGCAGTACTTC | CAVRGQGAGQAYEQYF
- | - | TRBJ2-5 | TRBV19 | TGTGCCAGTAGGCAGAGTGGCTTCGGAGAGACCCAGTACTTC | CASRQSGFGETQYF
TRBD2 | once | TRBJ2-7 | TRBV11-2 | TGTGCCAGCAGCTTCCCCGGGGGGAACCCCTACGAGCAGTACTTC | CASSFPGGNPYEQYF
- | - | TRBJ2-7 | TRBV5-1 | TGCGCCACGGGGGCCTACGAGCAGTACTTC | CATGAYEQYF
- | few | TRBJ1-2 | TRBV6-5 | TGTGCCAGCAGTTACCTTGCAGGGGTGTATGGCTACACCTTC | CASSYLAGVYGYTF
- | - | TRBJ1-1 | TRBV11-2 | TGTGCCAGCAGGCAACGCGGGACGACGAACACTGAAGCTTTCTTT | CASRQRGTTNTEAFF
- | - | TRBJ2-7 | TRBV28 | TGTGCCAGCAGTTTAGTGGAGGGGAACGAGCAGTACTTC | CASSLVEGNEQYF
TRBD2 | - | TRBJ2-1 | TRBV27 | TGTGCCAGCAGTAGCGGGAGCTACAATGAGCAGTTCTTC | CASSSGSYNEQFF
TRBD1 | - | TRBJ1-5 | TRBV28 | TGTGCCAGCAGTTCTCCCCAGGACAGGGCGGGAAATCAGCCCCAGCATTTT | CASSSPQDRAGNQPQHF